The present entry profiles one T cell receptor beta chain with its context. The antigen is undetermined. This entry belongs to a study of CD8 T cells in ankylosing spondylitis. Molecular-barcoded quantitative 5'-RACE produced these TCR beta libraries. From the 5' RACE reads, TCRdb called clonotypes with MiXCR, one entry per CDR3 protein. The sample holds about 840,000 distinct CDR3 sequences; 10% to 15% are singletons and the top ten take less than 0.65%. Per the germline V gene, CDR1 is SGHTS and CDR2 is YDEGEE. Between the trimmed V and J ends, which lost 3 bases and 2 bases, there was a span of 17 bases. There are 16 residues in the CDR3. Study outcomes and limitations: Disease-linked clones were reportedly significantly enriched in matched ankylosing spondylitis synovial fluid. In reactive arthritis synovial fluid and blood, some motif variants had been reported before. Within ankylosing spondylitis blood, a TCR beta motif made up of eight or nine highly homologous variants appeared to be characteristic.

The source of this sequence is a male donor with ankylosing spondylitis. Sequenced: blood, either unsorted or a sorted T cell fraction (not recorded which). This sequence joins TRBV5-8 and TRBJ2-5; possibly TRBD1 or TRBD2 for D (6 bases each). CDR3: CASSSGRDIRQETQYF. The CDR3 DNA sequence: TGTGCCAGCAGCTCGGGGCGGGACATACGACAAGAGACCCAGTACTTC.